A single sample gave rise to the 16 T cell receptor beta chains below, sequenced in a study of T cell changes during pregnancy in multiple sclerosis (dated by TCRdb to the late 2010s). The library was built by means of the immunoSEQ multiplex PCR assay. Drawn from immuneACCESS, this table holds only the in-frame rearrangements with V and J called that TCRdb kept. Clones are partly lost; checked studies trace under half to an unresolved V gene and leave the rest unexplained. For this sample the table gives tens of thousands of clones, of which 80% to 95% were detected only once. 2% to 2.5% of the sample goes to the ten largest clones. Sequenced material: peripheral blood, taken after pregnancy. The source of these receptors is a female donor with multiple sclerosis, enrolled in a pregnancy study.

This chain connects TRBV15 to TRBJ2-3; D unresolved. V shed 0 bases and J shed 0 bases, with 7 bases lying between them. CDR3 size: 15 residues. In germline, CDR1 is LNHNV, CDR2 YYDKDF (reference sequence). CDR3 in amino acids: CATSRDISSTDTQYF. DNA of the CDR3: TGTGCCACCAGCAGAGATATATCGAGCACAGATACGCAGTATTTT.

CDR3 coding DNA: TGCGCCAGCAGCTTGACAGGGGGGCATGAGCAGTTCTTC. Its translation is CASSLTGGHEQFF. The chain links TRBV5-1 to TRBJ2-1; TRBD1 matches at 8 bases. The CDR3 has 13 residues. V lost 1 base, J lost 8 bases, and 2 bases stayed unmatched. From germline, CDR1 is SGHRS and CDR2 YFSETQ.

CDR3 sequence: CASSDRLPRNGYEQYF. As DNA, the CDR3 is TGTGCCAGCAGTGACCGACTGCCGCGTAATGGCTACGAGCAGTACTTC. This chain links TRBV6-4 with TRBJ2-7; no firm D call. Germline V gene data show CDR1 as MRHNA and CDR2 as SNTAGT. CDR3 size: 16 residues. V was clipped by 2 bases and J by 3 bases, with 17 bases between them.

The chain employs TRBV6-4 and TRBJ1-2, with TRBD1 as a possible D gene (6 bases). The V and J ends lost 4 bases and 4 bases respectively, with 16 bases between them. CDR3 length: 15 amino acids. Looked up from germline, CDR1 is MRHNA and CDR2 is SNTAGT. The CDR3 nucleotides are TGTGCCAGCAGTGCCAAAACGGGGGGGGCCTATGGCTACACCTTC. This gives the protein CASSAKTGGAYGYTF.

The rearrangement joins TRBV19 to TRBJ2-7; the D gene is possibly TRBD2 (6 bases). This CDR3 is 14 amino acids long. CDR1 is LNHDA and CDR2 is SQIVND in the germline V gene (reference sequence). V lost 5 bases and J 3 bases, leaving 14 bases between the germline ends. The CDR3 DNA reads as TGTGCCAGTAGTTCGGCGGGATTTGTCTACGAGCAGTACTTC. It encodes CASSSAGFVYEQYF.

The chain couples TRBV5-6 to TRBJ2-5, with a tentative D call TRBD2 (6 bases). Germline lookup yields CDR1 SGHDT and CDR2 YYEEEE. The CDR3 runs to 15 residues. Between the trimmed V and J ends, which lost 4 bases and 5 bases, there was a span of 18 bases. The CDR3 is CASSPGTGRGETQYF. In DNA form, the CDR3 reads TGTGCCAGCAGCCCGGGGACGGGTCGGGGGGAGACCCAGTACTTC. Full variable domain (missing parts from reference TRBV5-6 and TRBJ2-5): DAGVTQSPTHLIKTRGQQVTLRCSPKSGHDTVSWYQQALGQGPQFIFQYYEEEERQRGNFPDRFSGHQFPNYSSELNVNALLLGDSALYLCASSPGTGRGETQYFGPGTRLLVL.

The sample holds one count of this clone. The rearrangement joins TRBV5-5 to TRBJ2-3; D is ambiguous. The germline V gene encodes CDR1 SGHKS and CDR2 YYEKEE (reference sequence). The V and J ends lost 1 base and 4 bases respectively, with 7 bases between them. The CDR3 extends over 13 amino acids. The CDR3 DNA reads TGTGCCAGCAGCTTGTCGCTAGCAGATACGCAGTATTTT. Residues: CASSLSLADTQYF.

The V and J genes are TRBV7-9 and TRBJ2-7, with TRBD2 matching 8 bases. The CDR3 is 14 amino acids. The germline CDR1 and CDR2 sequences are SEHNR and FQNEAQ (reference sequence). After removal of 4 bases from V and 1 base from J, the junction contained 3 bases not matched to a gene. The CDR3 loop reads CASSSLAGSYEQYF. The CDR3 bases are TGTGCCAGCAGCTCGCTAGCGGGTTCCTACGAGCAGTACTTC.

Only one count was recorded for this clone. J is TRBJ1-3 and V is TRBV11-2; D gene ambiguous. Trimming took off 0 bases at V and 4 bases at J, with 4 bases between the two ends. The CDR3 is 13 residues long. Germline values: CDR1 SGHAT, CDR2 FQNNGV. CDR3 bases: TGTGCCAGCAGCTTAGATGAGGGAAACACCATATATTTT. Its protein product is CASSLDEGNTIYF.

V and J are TRBV5-1 and TRBJ1-1, with D unclear. This CDR3 contains 14 residues. Between the trimmed V and J ends, which lost 2 bases and 1 base, there was a span of 9 bases. CDR1 SGHRS and CDR2 YFSETQ come from the germline V gene. CDR3 loop: CASSFWEGNTEAFF. DNA of the CDR3: TGCGCCAGCAGCTTCTGGGAGGGGAACACTGAAGCTTTCTTT.

The chain is built from TRBV5-7 and TRBJ2-3; 13 bases align to TRBD2. TRBV5-7 is flagged as an ORF with uncertain function. Trimming cost V 3 bases and J 5 bases; bases outside gene matches: 6. CDR3 length equals 16 residues. The DNA of the CDR3 is TGTGCCAGCAGCTATACTAGCGGGGGGGCAGGAGATACGCAGTATTTT. It is translated as CASSYTSGGAGDTQYF.

In its sample, this clone was seen a few times. This chain joins TRBV30 and TRBJ2-7; the D gene is possibly TRBD2 (5 bases). The CDR3 is 11 residues long. Germline values: CDR1 GTSNPN, CDR2 SVGIG (reference sequence). This chain's CDR3 is CGGGRLGEQYF. As DNA, the CDR3 is TGTGGAGGCGGGCGCCTTGGCGAGCAGTACTTC.

Here the CDR3 reads CASSQGMGQPQHF. The CDR3 DNA sequence: TGCGCCAGCAGTCAGGGAATGGGTCAGCCCCAGCATTTT. The chain combines TRBV5-1 with TRBJ1-5; tentative D call: TRBD1 (5 bases). Looked up from germline, CDR1 is SGHRS and CDR2 is YFSETQ. V shed 5 bases and J shed 6 bases, with 12 bases lying between them. The CDR3 loop spans 13 amino acids.

This chain joins TRBV30 and TRBJ2-1; D remains unclear. The germline V and J ends were trimmed by 4 bases and 4 bases, with 5 bases remaining between them. The CDR3 length is 11 residues. The germline V gene encodes CDR1 GTSNPN and CDR2 SVGIG (reference sequence). CDR3 loop: CAWTAYNEQFF. DNA of the CDR3: TGTGCCTGGACAGCGTACAATGAGCAGTTCTTC. The full variable domain, rest sourced from reference TRBV30 and TRBJ2-1, is SQTIHQWPATLVQPVGSPLSLECTVEGTSNPNLYWYRQAAGRGLQLLFYSVGIGQISSEVPQNLSASRPQDRQFILSSKKLLLSDSGFYLCAWTAYNEQFFGPGTRLTVL.

V is TRBV7-8 and J is TRBJ2-7; possible D gene TRBD2, 6 bases. The CDR3 consists of 15 residues. From germline, CDR1 is SGHVS and CDR2 FQNEAQ. Trimming took off 2 bases at V and 3 bases at J, with 14 bases between the two ends. CDR3 bases: TGTGCCAGCAGCTTATCGGGGGTCGGGTTCTACGAGCAGTACTTC. As protein: CASSLSGVGFYEQYF.

CDR3 nucleotides: TGTGCCAGCAGCGTAGCTACAGCAAACACCGGGGAGCTGTTTTTT. Translation gives CASSVATANTGELFF. The chain combines TRBV9 with TRBJ2-2; D call uncertain. The CDR3 runs to 15 residues. Germline values: CDR1 SGDLS, CDR2 YYNGEE. V dropped 0 bases and J dropped 2 bases, with 8 bases sitting between them.